This T cell receptor (beta chain) emerged from a study of Ad26.COV2.S vaccination and SARS-CoV-2 variants. Findings and caveats of the study: Those who received vaccine or placebo ended up with similar non-spike TCR breadth. Responses of T cells in total may have been underestimated by the TCR breadth and depth analyses.

Details on this clone: Its specificity is not known.

TCRdb keeps only in-frame clones here, not all; method: immunoSEQ multiplex PCR. The sample holds hundreds of thousands of clones; roughly 94% are singletons and the top ten take about 3.9%. The CDR3 is made up of 14 amino acids. In germline, CDR1 is ENHRY, CDR2 SYGVKD. Trimming shortened V by 4 bases and J by 2 bases, and 12 bases separated the two germline ends. This TCR derives from a human donor who had recovered from COVID-19. The sequenced sample was peripheral blood, obtained after recovery from COVID-19. This chain uses TRBV10-3 with TRBJ2-7; D is possibly TRBD2 (6 bases). CDR3 sequence reads: CAISGEARTYEQYF. The DNA for the CDR3 is TGTGCCATCAGTGGGGAGGCCCGTACCTACGAGCAGTACTTC.